This entry features one T cell receptor (beta chain) sequence. Germline CDR1 is SGHAT and CDR2 is FQNNGV. Trimming cost V 0 bases and J 6 bases; bases outside gene matches: 10. The CDR3 is made up of 16 amino acids. This record comes from a study of cytomegalovirus exposure and HLA in healthy donors. In the study overall: HLA-typed donors were the source of 83 million or so unique TCRs held in an early data release.

All donors participated as healthy donors of bone marrow. Primers: 60 Vbeta forward and 13 Jbeta reverse. TCRdb's copy holds only in-frame clones and misses some; the assay was immunoSEQ multiplex PCR. The table lists about 160,000 clones, under 75% of them singletons. Input material: PBMCs. This chain joins TRBV11-2 and TRBJ1-2; the match to TRBD1 covers 7 bases. This receptor was obtained from a man aged 35 to 55 in good health and CMV-seropositive. CDR3 sequence: CASSLENIGTADGYTF. In DNA, the CDR3 is TGTGCCAGCAGCTTAGAAAACATCGGGACAGCCGATGGCTACACCTTC.